Shown below are 20 T cell receptor beta chains from a single sample sequenced in a study of neurological immune-mediated disorders. TCRdb called the 5' RACE reads again in MiXCR, with one record for every CDR3 protein. The sample has fewer than 65,000 distinct CDR3 sequences; approximately 10% are singletons. Material: PBMCs. The receptor set was obtained from a man in his 70s with HTLV-1-associated myelopathy (HAM/TSP).

This clonotype was seen at least ten times. V gene TRBV4-2 combines with J gene TRBJ2-3; D unresolved. The length of the CDR3 is 13 residues. In germline, CDR1 is LGHNA, CDR2 YNFKEQ. Trimming cost V 0 bases and J 3 bases, with 4 bases left between them. The CDR3 region has the DNA TGTGCCAGCAGCCAAGACGGTACAGATACGCAGTATTTT. The encoded protein is CASSQDGTDTQYF.

A word on this clonotype: One base away lies a much larger clone, so this may be a sequencing read error. This chain links TRBV6-2 or TRBV6-3 with TRBJ2-1; 9 nucleotides line up with TRBD2. This CDR3 region has 12 residues. The germline V gene encodes CDR1 MNHEY and CDR2 SVGEGT. In DNA, the CDR3 is TGTTCCAGCAGTTCCGAAAGCGGGGGGACCTTCTTC. Protein product: CSSSSESGGTFF.

This clonotype has a count of ten or more. The chain joins TRBV12-3 or TRBV12-4 to TRBJ2-1, with D hard to call. This CDR3 has 13 residues. V was shortened by 5 bases and J by 6 bases, with 11 bases between the two germline ends. CDR3 amino acids: CASSLRNRNEQFF. CDR3 nucleotide sequence: TGTGCCAGCAGTCTCAGGAACCGCAATGAGCAGTTCTTC.

This clonotype was counted ten times or more. This chain joins TRBV12-5 and TRBJ2-7; D is possibly TRBD2 (5 bases). Germline V gene lookup returns CDR1 LGHNT and CDR2 FRNRAP. This CDR3 spans 13 amino acids. V lost 1 base and J 3 bases, leaving 7 bases between the germline ends. CDR3 coding DNA: TGTGCTAGTGGTTTGGGGAGCGGCTACGAGCAGTACTTC. Encoded protein: CASGLGSGYEQYF.

Ten or more counts support this clonotype. The V gene is TRBV3-1, the J gene TRBJ2-2; D is unresolved. There are 11 residues in the CDR3. V was cut by 6 bases and J by 10 bases, with 9 bases left in between. The germline CDR1 and CDR2 sequences are LGHDT and YNNKEL (reference sequence). CDR3 loop: CASSQHEELFF. DNA for the CDR3: TGTGCCAGCAGTCAACACGAGGAGCTGTTTTTT.

This clonotype was counted many times. The V gene is TRBV6-1, the J gene TRBJ2-2; 7 positions match TRBD1. Trimming removed 8 bases from V and 1 base from J; junction bases left unmatched: 4. CDR3 size: 14 residues. Per the germline V gene, CDR1 is MNHNS and CDR2 is SASEGT. Here the CDR3 reads CASRRQGNTGELFF. The CDR3 coding sequence is TGTGCCAGCCGCCGACAGGGGAACACCGGGGAGCTGTTTTTT.

Ten or more counts support this clonotype. The J gene is TRBJ1-6, the V gene TRBV28, with 8 bases lining up with TRBD1. V shed 8 bases, J shed 7 bases, and the junction held 4 bases outside the gene matches. The CDR3 runs 13 residues. Germline CDR1 is MDHEN and CDR2 is SYDVKM. The CDR3 DNA sequence: TGTGCCAGCCAAAGGGACAGGAATTCACCCCTCCACTTT. Its translation: CASQRDRNSPLHF.

The sample holds many counts of this clonotype. The chain has TRBV21-1 and TRBJ2-5. TRBV21-1 is a listed pseudogene. This CDR3 contains 12 residues. The CDR3 DNA reads as TGTGCCAGAACGGAGCGTAAAGAGACCCAGTACTTC. This gives the protein CARTERKETQYF.

This clonotype was seen many times. V usage is TRBV7-2 and J usage is TRBJ2-3; possible D gene TRBD2, 5 bases. Trimming removed 1 base at V and 7 bases at J, with 15 bases between. This CDR3 region has 15 residues. CDR1 and CDR2 (germline): SGHTA, FQGNSA. In DNA, the CDR3 is TGTGCCAGCAGCTTAGGGAGGCAATCGAGGAATACGCAGTATTTT. The encoded protein is CASSLGRQSRNTQYF.

Ten or more counts support this clonotype. This chain uses TRBV6-5 with TRBJ2-5, with TRBD1 as a possible D gene (5 bases). Germline assignment: CDR1 MNHEY and CDR2 SVGAGI. The V end lost 5 bases, the J end lost 7 bases, and 14 bases lay between the germline ends. The CDR3 loop spans 13 amino acids. The CDR3 sequence is CASSPDWGGTQYF. CDR3 coding DNA: TGTGCCAGCAGTCCTGACTGGGGCGGGACCCAGTACTTC.

J is TRBJ1-1 and V is TRBV6-2 or TRBV6-3; D is ambiguous. The length of the CDR3 is 13 residues. The V gene lost 3 bases and the J gene lost 1 base, with 6 bases spanning the gap. Per the germline V gene, CDR1 is MNHEY and CDR2 is SVGEGT. The CDR3 region has the DNA TGTGCCAGCAGTTATCTTGGGAACACTGAAGCTTTCTTT. Amino acid sequence: CASSYLGNTEAFF.

This clonotype has a count of ten or more. The V and J genes are TRBV4-3 and TRBJ1-6; D might be TRBD1 (5 bases). V lost 0 bases, J lost 8 bases, and 11 bases lay in between. The CDR3 has 15 residues. CDR1 is LGHNA, CDR2 YSLEER, per germline. The CDR3 here is CASSQDLGADSPLHF. CDR3 in DNA: TGCGCCAGCAGCCAAGATCTTGGGGCAGATTCACCCCTCCACTTT.

This clonotype has a count of ten or more. The chain links TRBV4-3 to TRBJ1-2; maybe TRBD1 (6 bases). Germline V gives CDR1 LGHNA, CDR2 YSLEER. V shed 4 bases and J shed 7 bases, with 19 bases lying between them. The CDR3 sequence is 15 residues long. This chain's CDR3 is CASSLERTGAAGYTF. CDR3 nucleotide sequence: TGCGCCAGCAGCCTAGAAAGGACGGGGGCGGCTGGCTACACCTTC.

This clonotype was seen ten or more times. The gene calls are TRBV28 and TRBJ1-5; D remains unclear. This CDR3 region has 13 residues. The germline V and J ends were trimmed by 5 bases and 5 bases, with 10 bases remaining between them. Germline CDR1 reads MDHEN; CDR2 reads SYDVKM. This chain's CDR3 is CASSRESYQPQHF. CDR3 DNA: TGTGCCAGCAGTCGAGAATCGTATCAGCCCCAGCATTTT.

This clonotype was detected ten times or more. This chain uses TRBV5-1 with TRBJ2-4; 12 bases line up with TRBD2. Looked up from germline, CDR1 is SGHRS and CDR2 is YFSETQ. After removal of 1 base from V and 0 bases from J, the junction contained 2 bases not matched to a gene. The CDR3 sequence is 17 residues long. CDR3 DNA: TGCGCCAGCAGCTTGTCACTAGCGGGAGGAGCCAAAAACATTCAGTACTTC. Residues: CASSLSLAGGAKNIQYF. Together with reference TRBV5-1 and TRBJ2-4, the CDR3 gives the full variable domain: KAGVTQTPRYLIKTRGQQVTLSCSPISGHRSVSWYQQTPGQGLQFLFEYFSETQRNKGNFPGRFSGRQFSNSRSEMNVSTLELGDSALYLCASSLSLAGGAKNIQYFGAGTRLSVL.

This clonotype was recorded at least ten times. The V and J genes are TRBV18 and TRBJ2-7; no firm D call. Trimming shortened V by 3 bases and J by 4 bases, and 10 bases separated the two germline ends. Germline CDR1 reads KGHSH; CDR2 reads LQKENI. The CDR3 is 13 amino acids. CDR3: CASSPATQYEQYF. The CDR3 DNA is TGTGCCAGCTCACCCGCAACCCAGTACGAGCAGTACTTC.

At least ten counts were recorded for this clonotype. The chain uses TRBV15 and TRBJ2-5; D not resolved. This CDR3 comprises 13 residues. Germline-derived CDR1 and CDR2 are LNHNV and YYDKDF (reference sequence). With 6 bases removed from V and 5 bases from J, the gap between germline ends came to 13 bases. CDR3 residues: CATSETLFETQYF. CDR3 DNA: TGTGCCACCAGTGAGACTCTTTTTGAGACCCAGTACTTC. Full variable domain (outside the CDR3, taken from reference TRBV15 and TRBJ2-5): DAMVIQNPRYQVTQFGKPVTLSCSQTLNHNVMYWYQQKSSQAPKLLFHYYDKDFNNEADTPDNFQSRRPNTSFCFLDIRSPGLGDTAMYLCATSETLFETQYFGPGTRLLVL.

This clonotype was seen ten or more times. V and J are TRBV7-8 and TRBJ1-5, with TRBD1 matching over 11 bases. Per the germline V gene, CDR1 is SGHVS and CDR2 is FQNEAQ. The length of the CDR3 is 16 residues. V lost 5 bases and J lost 4; bases outside the gene matches: 7. In nucleotides, the CDR3 is TGTGCCAGCAGCCCCTGGGGACAGGGGGTAAATCAGCCCCAGCATTTT. It encodes CASSPWGQGVNQPQHF. Full variable domain (outside the CDR3, taken from reference TRBV7-8 and TRBJ1-5): GAGVSQSPRYKVAKRGQDVALRCDPISGHVSLFWYQQALGQGPEFLTYFQNEAQLDKSGLPSDRFFAERPEGSVSTLKIQRTQQEDSAVYLCASSPWGQGVNQPQHFGDGTRLSIL.

This clonotype has ten or more counts. The chain joins TRBV7-8 to TRBJ1-4; D might be TRBD1 (6 bases). Between the trimmed V and J ends, which lost 4 bases and 8 bases, there was a span of 11 bases. This CDR3 has 13 amino acids. Germline CDR1 and CDR2: SGHVS and FQNEAQ. The CDR3 coding sequence is TGTGCCAGCAGCTCCCAGGGGACCGAAAAACTGTTTTTT. Protein: CASSSQGTEKLFF.

This clonotype was counted ten times or more. The gene calls are TRBV5-1 and TRBJ1-5; D is unresolved. Germline loops: CDR1 SGHRS, CDR2 YFSETQ. The CDR3 covers 13 residues. V lost 0 bases and J 6 bases, leaving 7 bases between the germline ends. The CDR3 nucleotides are TGCGCCAGCAGCTTGGACGATGGTCAGCCCCAGCATTTT. Translated: CASSLDDGQPQHF.